One sample yielded the 3 T cell receptor beta chains listed below, sequenced in a study of T-cell reconstitution after alpha-beta-depleted transplantation in children. As it was prepared, the TCRbeta library received unique molecular identifiers. TCRdb re-analysed the PCR reads in MiXCR, keeping a single row per CDR3 protein. Of fewer than 550,000 distinct CDR3 sequences in the sample, approximately 10% were seen once. The sample consisted of PBMCs, mostly from graft donor cells, taken 180 days after TCRalphabeta/CD19-depleted stem cell transplant. These receptors all come from a female patient between 2 and 10 years old who had a stem cell transplant for aplastic anemia, so the T cells may come from the graft donor.

V usage is TRBV21-1 and J usage is TRBJ2-5. TRBV21-1 is a pseudogene locus. The CDR3 spans 15 residues. CDR3 bases: TGTGCCAGCAGCCCACGGCGGACGGAGAAAGAGACCCAGTACTTC. Its translation: CASSPRRTEKETQYF.

The table lists this clonotype with a few counts. The rearrangement links TRBV6-2 or TRBV6-3 to TRBJ2-1; 13 bases fit TRBD2. Trimming cost V 0 bases and J 10 bases; bases outside gene matches: 6. The CDR3 extends over 16 amino acids. Germline loops: CDR1 MNHEY, CDR2 SVGEGT. CDR3 amino acids: CASSYSKGLAGEEQFF. The CDR3, as DNA: TGTGCCAGCAGTTACTCGAAAGGACTAGCGGGAGAAGAGCAGTTCTTC.

DNA for the CDR3: TGCAGTGCCACACTTCGTAGGACAGGCCAGGGGCCCCAGCATTTT. Its translation: CSATLRRTGQGPQHF. The chain recombines TRBV20-1 with TRBJ1-5; 7 nucleotides line up with TRBD1. The germline V gene encodes CDR1 DFQATT and CDR2 SNEGSKA (reference sequence). V lost 6 bases and J lost 9; bases outside the gene matches: 17. The CDR3 runs to 15 residues.